A selection of T cell receptor beta chains follows, all from one sample in a study of beta chain features in type 1 diabetes. Some clones are missing from TCRdb's copy, which holds only in-frame ones; the method was immunoSEQ multiplex PCR. This table has approximately 160,000 clones, approximately 10% appearing once. The sample was central memory CD4+ T cells from blood. All receptors derive from a young man with type 1 diabetes. Each CDR3 is given with its conserved first and last residue. D genes are given only for firm matches. Some rows have no size entry. The others give once, few or many, or a class for an expanded clone.

D	V	J	size	CDR3	DNA
.	TRBV5-1	TRBJ1-5	.	CASSLQGQNGQPQHF	TGCGCCAGCAGCTTGCAGGGTCAGAACGGTCAGCCCCAGCATTTT
.	TRBV28	TRBJ2-7	.	CASSLQSYEQYF	TGTGCCAGCAGTTTACAGTCCTACGAGCAGTACTTC
.	TRBV7-6	TRBJ2-2	.	CASSVQLAGVPGELFF	TGTGCCAGCAGCGTACAACTAGCCGGTGTTCCCGGGGAGCTGTTTTTT
.	TRBV21-1	TRBJ1-5	.	CASSKAFGGQGGQPQHF	TGTGCCAGCAGCAAAGCATTCGGGGGACAGGGCGGTCAGCCCCAGCATTTT
.	TRBV28	TRBJ1-2	.	CASSPPHPGVGYGYTF	TGTGCCAGCAGCCCTCCGCACCCCGGGGTGGGCTATGGCTACACCTTC
.	TRBV9	TRBJ2-2	few	CASSPLGTPNTGELFF	TGTGCCAGCAGCCCACTCGGGACACCGAACACCGGGGAGCTGTTTTTT
.	TRBV6-5	TRBJ2-7	.	CASSYNPLSSYEQYF	TGTGCCAGCAGTTACAACCCGCTGAGCTCCTACGAGCAGTACTTC
.	TRBV29-1	TRBJ2-3	few	CSVEGGADTQYF	TGCAGCGTTGAAGGGGGCGCAGATACGCAGTATTTT
.	TRBV5-1	TRBJ1-2	.	CASSLEGVGYTF	TGCGCCAGCAGCTTAGAGGGGGTAGGCTACACCTTC
.	TRBV7-6	TRBJ1-4	few	CASSSTVGGEKLFF	TGTGCCAGCAGCTCGACAGTAGGTGGTGAAAAACTGTTTTTT
.	TRBV14	TRBJ1-1	.	CASSLLPGQGGTEAFF	TGTGCCAGCAGCCTGCTCCCCGGGCAGGGAGGGACTGAAGCTTTCTTT
.	TRBV19	TRBJ2-1	.	CASSIDTGTYNEQFF	TGTGCCAGTAGTATAGACACCGGGACTTACAATGAGCAGTTCTTC
TRBD1	TRBV9	TRBJ1-1	few	CASSETGYGNTEAFF	TGTGCCAGCAGCGAGACAGGGTATGGGAACACTGAAGCTTTCTTT
TRBD1	TRBV18	TRBJ2-5	few	CASDGTGGEETQYF	TGTGCCAGCGATGGGACAGGGGGCGAAGAGACCCAGTACTTC
TRBD1	TRBV5-6	TRBJ2-4	many	CASSLGGQGLDIQYF	TGTGCCAGCAGCTTGGGGGGACAGGGTCTGGATATTCAGTACTTC
TRBD1	TRBV10-3	TRBJ1-3	.	CASSYSIGTDGNTIYF	TGTGCCAGCAGTTACTCGATCGGGACAGATGGAAACACCATATATTTT
.	TRBV9	TRBJ2-2	.	CASSVASGRGSGELFF	TGTGCCAGCAGCGTAGCTTCGGGCAGGGGCAGCGGGGAGCTGTTTTTT
.	TRBV6-5	TRBJ1-1	few	CASRTAFGHTEAFF	TGTGCCAGCAGGACAGCTTTTGGACACACTGAAGCTTTCTTT
.	TRBV7-8	TRBJ2-2	.	CASSFRLDGGELFF	TGTGCCAGCAGCTTCCGACTAGACGGAGGGGAGCTGTTTTTT
.	TRBV5-6	TRBJ2-1	.	CASRPTGKGSNEQFF	TGTGCCAGCAGACCCACCGGGAAAGGCTCGAATGAGCAGTTCTTC
TRBD2	TRBV7-9	TRBJ2-4	.	CASSPGLALDTAKNIQYF	TGTGCCAGCAGCCCCGGACTAGCGCTAGACACGGCCAAAAACATTCAGTACTTC
.	TRBV28	TRBJ1-1	.	CASSLNQGANTEAFF	TGTGCCAGCAGTTTAAATCAGGGTGCTAACACTGAAGCTTTCTTT
TRBD1	TRBV4-2	TRBJ2-1	.	CASSRTSGTATYNEQFF	TGTGCCAGCAGCCGAACTTCCGGGACAGCCACTTACAATGAGCAGTTCTTC
.	TRBV18	TRBJ1-3	.	CASSLPSRNTIYF	TGTGCCAGCTCACTCCCGAGCCGAAACACCATATATTTT
TRBD1	TRBV5-1	TRBJ1-4	few	CASSEPGQGEKLFF	TGCGCCAGCAGCGAACCGGGACAGGGGGAAAAACTGTTTTTT
.	TRBV2	TRBJ2-5	few	CASSVGLEETQYF	TGTGCCAGCAGTGTAGGACTCGAAGAGACCCAGTACTTC
.	TRBV5-4	TRBJ2-7	.	CASSLRSSDEQYF	TGTGCCAGCAGCTTGCGGAGTAGTGACGAGCAGTACTTC
TRBD2	TRBV2	TRBJ2-2	.	CASSAAGGPSGELFF	TGTGCCAGCAGTGCGGCGGGAGGGCCGTCCGGGGAGCTGTTTTTT
.	TRBV9	TRBJ2-1	few	CASSEGVSYNEQFF	TGTGCCAGCAGCGAAGGGGTTTCCTACAATGAGCAGTTCTTC
.	TRBV11-2	TRBJ2-3	few	CASSLRLGEDTQYF	TGTGCCAGCAGCCTCCGACTCGGGGAAGATACGCAGTATTTT
.	TRBV6-5	TRBJ2-3	.	CASSYSSGVTDTQYF	TGTGCCAGCAGTTACTCGTCGGGGGTCACAGATACGCAGTATTTT
TRBD2	TRBV28	TRBJ2-7	few	CASGGGGAEQYF	TGTGCCAGCGGGGGGGGAGGAGCCGAGCAGTACTTC
TRBD2	TRBV4-3	TRBJ2-7	few	CASSLGLAGVYEQYF	TGCGCCAGCAGCCTGGGACTAGCGGGAGTCTACGAGCAGTACTTC
TRBD2	TRBV7-8	TRBJ2-1	.	CASSMSGRAKFF	TGTGCCAGCAGCATGAGCGGGAGGGCCAAGTTCTTC
TRBD1	TRBV7-3	TRBJ1-1	few	CASSLGTGSTEAFF	TGTGCCAGCAGCTTAGGGACAGGGAGCACTGAAGCTTTCTTT
.	TRBV4-3	TRBJ2-2	few	CASSQDSGSGELFF	TGCGCCAGCAGCCAAGATTCCGGGAGCGGGGAGCTGTTTTTT
.	TRBV7-6	TRBJ2-1	few	CASSLAAGYNEQFF	TGTGCCAGCAGCTTAGCCGCCGGGTACAATGAGCAGTTCTTC
TRBD2	TRBV18	TRBJ2-7	.	CASSLRAGDYEQYF	TGTGCCAGCTCCCTTAGAGCGGGAGACTACGAGCAGTACTTC
TRBD1	TRBV5-4	TRBJ1-2	.	CASSSQTGRGGYTF	TGTGCCAGCAGCTCCCAGACAGGGAGAGGCGGCTACACCTTC
TRBD2	TRBV11-1	TRBJ2-3	.	CASSFRTSGRPSTDTQYF	TGTGCCAGCAGCTTCAGGACTAGCGGGAGGCCAAGCACAGATACGCAGTATTTT
.	TRBV19	TRBJ2-7	few	CASSDLGEQYF	TGTGCCAGTAGTGACCTAGGCGAGCAGTACTTC
.	TRBV5-1	TRBJ2-3	few	CASSLPTSTDTQYF	TGCGCCAGCAGCTTACCTACTAGCACAGATACGCAGTATTTT
.	TRBV9	TRBJ1-1	.	CASSVGTVRDTEAFF	TGTGCCAGCAGCGTAGGTACAGTGCGGGACACTGAAGCTTTCTTT
.	TRBV11-2	TRBJ2-1	.	CASSFTRDSVEQFF	TGTGCCAGCAGCTTTACCCGGGACTCAGTTGAGCAGTTCTTC
TRBD1	TRBV28	TRBJ1-1	.	CASSRTGGTEAFF	TGTGCCAGCAGTCGGACAGGGGGCACTGAAGCTTTCTTT
TRBD2	TRBV5-6	TRBJ2-1	few	CASSLSTSGISYNEQFF	TGTGCCAGCAGCTTGTCCACTAGCGGAATTTCCTACAATGAGCAGTTCTTC